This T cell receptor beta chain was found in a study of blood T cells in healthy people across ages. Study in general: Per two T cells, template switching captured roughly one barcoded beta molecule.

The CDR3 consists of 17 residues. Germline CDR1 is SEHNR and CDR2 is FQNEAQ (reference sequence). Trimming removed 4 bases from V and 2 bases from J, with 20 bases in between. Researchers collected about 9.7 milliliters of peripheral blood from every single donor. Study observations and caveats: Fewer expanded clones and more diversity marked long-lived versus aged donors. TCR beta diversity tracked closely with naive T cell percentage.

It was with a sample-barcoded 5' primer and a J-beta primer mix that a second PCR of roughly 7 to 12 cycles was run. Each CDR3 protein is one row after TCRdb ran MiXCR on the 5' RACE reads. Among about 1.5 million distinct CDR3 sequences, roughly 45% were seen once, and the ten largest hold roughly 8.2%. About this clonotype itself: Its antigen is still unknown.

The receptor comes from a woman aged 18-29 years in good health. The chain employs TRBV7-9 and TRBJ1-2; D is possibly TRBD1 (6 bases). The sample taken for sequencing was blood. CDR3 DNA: TGTGCCAGCAGCTACGAAATGATACAGGGATCGAACTATGGCTACACCTTC. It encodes CASSYEMIQGSNYGYTF.